This T cell receptor beta chain was sequenced for a study of PD-1 blockade in classical Hodgkin lymphoma (dated by TCRdb to the early 2020s). In terms of the full investigation: Nivolumab dosing was 3 mg/kg intravenously every 2 weeks, continuing until either disease progression or unacceptable toxicity. The study used CyTOF and TCR beta sequencing to define a peripheral blood immune signature of response to PD-1 blockade in classical Hodgkin lymphoma.

Comment on this clone: The clone's antigen remains unknown. No base quality information exists; no much larger clone differs at one position.

Germline trimming: 9 bases from V, 6 bases from J; junction bases outside gene matches: 6. CDR1 and CDR2 are read off the germline V gene (reference sequence) as LNHDA and SQIVND. Including cysteine and phenylalanine, the CDR3 has 12 amino acids. The retained sequence is limited to the CDR3, 36 bases, with the frame set at the first base. Genomic DNA was extracted with the Qiagen DNeasy kit from unsorted PBMCs and from negatively selected CD4+ and CD8+ fractions. TCR beta CDR3 regions were subjected to amplification by immunoSEQ multiplex PCR with primers that anneal to V and J segments. A synthetic immune receptor repertoire was used to minimize amplification bias, and remaining bias was computationally removed after sequencing. Under the source paper's analysis protocol: Repertoire diversity was quantified as the Shannon entropy index using custom Python scripts. Unsorted, CD4+ and CD8+ repertoires were analyzed separately, except in combined analyses where CD4+ and CD8+ sequences were merged in silico. Clonal expansion was defined as at least a 2-fold frequency increase after treatment relative to C1D1, with a pseudocount of 0.5 for undetected baseline clones. Singleton clones were defined as clones with 0 or 1 copy at C1D1, and non-singleton clones were defined as clones with 2 or more copies. Clones expanded in unsorted samples were annotated as CD4+, CD8+ or unknown by matching protein sequences in sorted samples from the same patient. Wilcoxon tests on paired samples were used to test changes in diversity from C1D1 to C4D1. Entries here come from immuneACCESS through TCRdb and include only in-frame sequences with V and J called. Some clones fail to appear in such tables; in the studies checked, an unresolved V gene covers under half of the shortfall, and the cause of the remainder is unknown. The V and J calls and clone size are taken from that table; D and trimming were inferred from the DNA. Present in this sample are some 58,000 clones, around 90% of which were seen just once. The top ten clonotypes cover under 13% of the sample.

Sample time point, as interpreted from the label and publication: cycle 4 day 1 (C4D1), after less than 7 weeks of nivolumab. Every trial patient had relapsed following autologous stem cell transplantation, and prior brentuximab vedotin exposure was what differed among cohorts A, B and C. The trial cohort included 45 to 65 patients with relapsed/refractory classical Hodgkin lymphoma, and each patient had a best overall response of complete response, partial response or progressive disease. Single-agent nivolumab was administered to trial patients in the multi-cohort phase II CheckMate 205 trial. An independent review committee assessed best overall response by applying the 2007 International Working Group response criteria. Trial PBMCs were collected just before the start of nivolumab (C1D1) and during therapy at cycle 2 day 1 and cycle 4 day 1. Peripheral blood was collected in 8 mL Vacutainer Cell Preparation Tubes, from which PBMCs were isolated by centrifugation and then cryopreserved.

The paper's findings and limits, for the study overall: The study covered only a single clinical trial cohort, and the causes of the repertoire differences, possibly disease activity or prior therapy, were still not defined. A significant rise by C4D1 was seen in CD4+ but not CD8+ TCR diversity (p=0.0027 vs p=0.16), with the rise being most apparent in complete responders (p=0.02). Trial patients with a complete response had baseline diversity similar to that of newly diagnosed patients, while partial responders and progressors had significantly lower diversity. Diversity was lower in patients who began nivolumab less than 1 year after ASCT, so these patients were left out of later analyses to avoid confounding by immune reconstitution. Newly diagnosed patients were reported to have lower baseline TCR diversity than healthy donors, and relapsed/refractory patients were reported to have lower baseline TCR diversity still.

The source was peripheral blood mononuclear cells (PBMCs), collected before the fourth cycle of nivolumab. This clonotype originated in a human donor with classical Hodgkin lymphoma. The rearranged chain carries TRBV19 and TRBJ1-2, with 8 middle bases fitting TRBD1. The DNA sequence reads TGTGCCAGCCGGGACAGGCCAGATGGCTACACCTTC. Its amino acids are CASRDRPDGYTF.